The TCR beta chain under discussion was sequenced for a study of radiotherapy plus CTLA-4 blockade in lung cancer. Study context: Among enrolled patients, roughly 18% responded and less than 40% achieved disease control.

Study-level points and caveats: Some TCR clones had been derived from tumors. These clones expanded in peripheral blood after radiotherapy plus ipilimumab.

Lung cancer patients with chemo-refractory metastatic non-small-cell disease were given focal radiation plus CTLA-4 blockade with ipilimumab. Assay: immunoSEQ multiplex PCR; the TCRdb copy retains only in-frame clones and omits some. The repertoire holds around 80,000 clones, with roughly four fifths as singletons. This CDR3 comprises 15 residues. Germline CDR1 SNHLY, CDR2 FYNNEI. V shed 2 bases and J 1 base; nucleotides not matched to a gene: 2. To note about this clone: Its antigen remains unidentified.

The clonotype originates from a human donor with non-small cell lung cancer who had stable disease on radiotherapy plus ipilimumab. This chain links TRBV2 with TRBJ2-5, with 9 bases aligning to TRBD2. Source: peripheral blood, taken from a patient treated with radiotherapy plus ipilimumab. CDR3 sequence reads: CASSERLAVQETQYF. The CDR3, as DNA: TGTGCCAGCAGTGAACGACTAGCGGTCCAAGAGACCCAGTACTTC.